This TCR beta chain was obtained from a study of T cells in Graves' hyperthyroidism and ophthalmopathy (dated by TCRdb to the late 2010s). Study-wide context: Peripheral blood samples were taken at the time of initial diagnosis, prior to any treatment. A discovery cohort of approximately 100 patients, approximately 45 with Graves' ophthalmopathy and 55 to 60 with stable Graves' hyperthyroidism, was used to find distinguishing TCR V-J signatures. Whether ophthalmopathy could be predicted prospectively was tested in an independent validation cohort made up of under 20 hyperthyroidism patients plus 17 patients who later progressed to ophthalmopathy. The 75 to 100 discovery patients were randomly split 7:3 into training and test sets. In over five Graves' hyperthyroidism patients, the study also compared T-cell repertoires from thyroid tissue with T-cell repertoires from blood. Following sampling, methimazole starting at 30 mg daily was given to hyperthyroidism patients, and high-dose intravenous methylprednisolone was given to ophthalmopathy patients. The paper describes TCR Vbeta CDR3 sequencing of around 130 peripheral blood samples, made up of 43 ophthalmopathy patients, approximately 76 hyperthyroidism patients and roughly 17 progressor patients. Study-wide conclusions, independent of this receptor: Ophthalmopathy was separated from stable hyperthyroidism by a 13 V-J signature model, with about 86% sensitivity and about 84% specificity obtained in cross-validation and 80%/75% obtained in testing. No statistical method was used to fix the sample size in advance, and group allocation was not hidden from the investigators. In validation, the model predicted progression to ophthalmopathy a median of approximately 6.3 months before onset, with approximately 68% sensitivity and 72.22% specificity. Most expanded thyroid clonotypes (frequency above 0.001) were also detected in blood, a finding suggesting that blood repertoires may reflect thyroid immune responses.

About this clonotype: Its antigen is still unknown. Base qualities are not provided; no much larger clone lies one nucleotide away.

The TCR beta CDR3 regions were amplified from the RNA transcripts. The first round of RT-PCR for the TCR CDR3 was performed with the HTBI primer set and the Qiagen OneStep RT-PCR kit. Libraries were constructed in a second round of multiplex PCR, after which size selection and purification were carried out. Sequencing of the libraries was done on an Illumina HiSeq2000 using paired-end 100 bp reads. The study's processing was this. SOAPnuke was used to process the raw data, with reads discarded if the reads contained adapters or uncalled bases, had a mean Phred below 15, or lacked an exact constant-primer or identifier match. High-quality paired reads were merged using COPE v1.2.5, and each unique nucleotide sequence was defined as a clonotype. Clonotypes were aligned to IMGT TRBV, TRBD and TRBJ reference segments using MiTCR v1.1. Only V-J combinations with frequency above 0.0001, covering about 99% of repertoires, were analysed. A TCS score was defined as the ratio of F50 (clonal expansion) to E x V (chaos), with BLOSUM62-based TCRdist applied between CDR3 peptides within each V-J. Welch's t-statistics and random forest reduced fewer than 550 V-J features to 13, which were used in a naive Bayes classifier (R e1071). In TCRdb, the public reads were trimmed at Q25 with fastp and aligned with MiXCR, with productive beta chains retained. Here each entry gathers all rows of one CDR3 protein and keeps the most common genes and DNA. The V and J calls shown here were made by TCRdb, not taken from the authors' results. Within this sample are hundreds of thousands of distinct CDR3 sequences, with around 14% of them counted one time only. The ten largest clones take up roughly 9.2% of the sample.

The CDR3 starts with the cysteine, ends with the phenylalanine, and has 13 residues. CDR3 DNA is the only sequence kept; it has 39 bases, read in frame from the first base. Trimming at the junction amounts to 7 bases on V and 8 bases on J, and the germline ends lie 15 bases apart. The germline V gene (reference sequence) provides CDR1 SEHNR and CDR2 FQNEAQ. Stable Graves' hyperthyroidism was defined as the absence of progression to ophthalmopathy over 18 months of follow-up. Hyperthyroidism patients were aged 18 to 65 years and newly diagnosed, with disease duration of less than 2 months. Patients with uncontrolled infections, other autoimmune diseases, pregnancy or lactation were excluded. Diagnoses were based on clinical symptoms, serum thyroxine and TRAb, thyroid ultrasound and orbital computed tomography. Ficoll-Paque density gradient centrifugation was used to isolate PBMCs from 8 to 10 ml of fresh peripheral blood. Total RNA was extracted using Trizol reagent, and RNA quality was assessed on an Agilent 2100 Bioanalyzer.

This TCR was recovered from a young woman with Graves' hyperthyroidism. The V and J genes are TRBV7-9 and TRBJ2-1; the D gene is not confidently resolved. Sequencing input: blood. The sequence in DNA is TGTGCCAGCACCCTCGAAGGGCTCCATGAGCAGTTCTTC. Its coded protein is CASTLEGLHEQFF.